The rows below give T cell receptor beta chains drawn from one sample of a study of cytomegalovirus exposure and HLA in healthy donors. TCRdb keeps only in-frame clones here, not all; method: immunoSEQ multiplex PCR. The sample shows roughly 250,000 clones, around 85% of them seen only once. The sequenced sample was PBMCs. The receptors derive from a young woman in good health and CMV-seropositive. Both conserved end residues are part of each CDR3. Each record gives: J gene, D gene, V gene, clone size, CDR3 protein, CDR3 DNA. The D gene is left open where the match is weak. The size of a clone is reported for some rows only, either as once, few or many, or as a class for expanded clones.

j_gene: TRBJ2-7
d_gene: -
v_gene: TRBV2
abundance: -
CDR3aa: CASPSSVSSYEQYF
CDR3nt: TGTGCCAGCCCATCGAGCGTGAGCTCCTACGAGCAGTACTTC

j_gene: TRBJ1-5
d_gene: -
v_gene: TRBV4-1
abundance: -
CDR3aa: CASSQGTAYSNQPQHF
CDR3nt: TGCGCCAGCAGCCAAGGGACAGCTTATAGCAATCAGCCCCAGCATTTT

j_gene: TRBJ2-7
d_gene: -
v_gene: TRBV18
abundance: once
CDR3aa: CASSLYTKVEQYF
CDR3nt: TGTGCCAGCTCACTATACACTAAGGTGGAGCAGTACTTC

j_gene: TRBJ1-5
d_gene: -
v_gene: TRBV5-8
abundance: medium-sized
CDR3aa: CASSRGTSNQPQHF
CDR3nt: TGTGCCAGCAGCCGAGGAACAAGCAATCAGCCCCAGCATTTT

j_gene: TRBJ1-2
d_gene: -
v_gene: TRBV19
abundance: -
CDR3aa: CASSDRSEGYTF
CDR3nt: TGTGCCAGTTCTGACAGGTCGGAGGGCTACACCTTC

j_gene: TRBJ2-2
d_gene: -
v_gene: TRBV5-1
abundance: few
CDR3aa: CASSPALVFGELFF
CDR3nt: TGCGCCAGCAGCCCGGCACTAGTCTTCGGGGAGCTGTTTTTT

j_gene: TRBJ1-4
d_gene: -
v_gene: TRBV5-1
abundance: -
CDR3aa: CASSTIGVANEKLFF
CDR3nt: TGCGCCAGCAGCACGATAGGGGTCGCTAATGAAAAACTGTTTTTT

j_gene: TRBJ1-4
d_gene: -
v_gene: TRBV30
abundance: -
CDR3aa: CAWSVGAKYEKLFF
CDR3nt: TGTGCCTGGAGTGTAGGGGCCAAATATGAAAAACTGTTTTTT

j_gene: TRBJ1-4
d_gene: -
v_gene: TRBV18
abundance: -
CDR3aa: CASSPYNEKLFF
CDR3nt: TGTGCCAGCTCACCCTATAATGAAAAACTGTTTTTT

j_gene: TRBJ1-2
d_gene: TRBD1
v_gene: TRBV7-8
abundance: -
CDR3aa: CASSLLGQGAGGYTF
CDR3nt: TGTGCCAGCAGCTTATTGGGACAGGGGGCAGGTGGCTACACCTTC

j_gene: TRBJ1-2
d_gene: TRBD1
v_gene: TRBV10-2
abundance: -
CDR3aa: CASSDYVTGGYGYTF
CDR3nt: TGCGCCAGCAGTGATTACGTGACAGGGGGCTATGGCTACACCTTC

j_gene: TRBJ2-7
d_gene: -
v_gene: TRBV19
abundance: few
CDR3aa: CASSIIEASGLYEQYF
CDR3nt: TGTGCCAGTAGTATCATCGAGGCCAGCGGGTTGTACGAGCAGTACTTC

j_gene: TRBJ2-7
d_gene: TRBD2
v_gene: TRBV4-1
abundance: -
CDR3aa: CASQASGNSYEQYF
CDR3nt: TGCGCCAGCCAGGCTAGCGGGAACTCCTACGAGCAGTACTTC

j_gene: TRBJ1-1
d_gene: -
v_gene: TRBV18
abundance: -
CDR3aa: CASSFVGAMNTEAFF
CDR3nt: TGTGCCAGCTCATTCGTGGGGGCAATGAACACTGAAGCTTTCTTT

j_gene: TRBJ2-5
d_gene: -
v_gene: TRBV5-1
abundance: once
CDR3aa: CASSPDSRETQYF
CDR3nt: TGCGCCAGCAGCCCAGACAGCCGGGAGACCCAGTACTTC

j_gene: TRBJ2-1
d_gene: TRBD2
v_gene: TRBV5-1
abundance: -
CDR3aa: CASSYIGTSGIFNEQFF
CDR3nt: TGCGCCAGCAGCTATATAGGGACTAGCGGGATCTTCAATGAGCAGTTCTTC

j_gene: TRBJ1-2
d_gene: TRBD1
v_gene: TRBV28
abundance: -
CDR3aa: CASSDREIPHGYTF
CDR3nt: TGTGCCAGCAGTGACAGGGAGATACCTCATGGCTACACCTTC

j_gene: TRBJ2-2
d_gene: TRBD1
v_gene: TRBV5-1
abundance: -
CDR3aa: CASSLAGTATGELFF
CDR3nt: TGCGCCAGCAGCTTGGCCGGGACAGCTACCGGGGAGCTGTTTTTT

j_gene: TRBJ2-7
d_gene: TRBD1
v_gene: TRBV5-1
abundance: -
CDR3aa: CASSVATGTGYEQYF
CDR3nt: TGCGCCAGCAGCGTAGCGACCGGGACAGGGTACGAGCAGTACTTC

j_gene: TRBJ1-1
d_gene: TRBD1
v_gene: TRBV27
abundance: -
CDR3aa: CASSQLQGTEAFF
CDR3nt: TGTGCCAGCAGCCAATTACAGGGGACTGAAGCTTTCTTT

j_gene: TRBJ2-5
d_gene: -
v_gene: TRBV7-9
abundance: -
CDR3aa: CASSFRSSLGQETQYF
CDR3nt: TGTGCCAGCAGCTTTAGGTCTAGTCTTGGCCAAGAGACCCAGTACTTC

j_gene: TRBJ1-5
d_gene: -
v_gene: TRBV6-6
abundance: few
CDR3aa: CASSTSGSKNQPQHF
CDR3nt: TGTGCCAGCAGTACATCAGGGTCGAAAAATCAGCCCCAGCATTTT

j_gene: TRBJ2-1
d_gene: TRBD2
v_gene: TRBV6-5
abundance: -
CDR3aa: CASSYPTGSGYNEQFF
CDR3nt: TGTGCCAGCAGTTACCCGACGGGTAGCGGGTACAATGAGCAGTTCTTC

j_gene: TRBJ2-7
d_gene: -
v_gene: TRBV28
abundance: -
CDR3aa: CASSFSSGSYEQYF
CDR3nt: TGTGCCAGCAGTTTTTCTTCAGGTTCCTACGAGCAGTACTTC

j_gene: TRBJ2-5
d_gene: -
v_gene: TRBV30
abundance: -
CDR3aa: CAWSVGSGEETQYF
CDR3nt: TGTGCCTGGAGTGTAGGCAGCGGAGAAGAGACCCAGTACTTC

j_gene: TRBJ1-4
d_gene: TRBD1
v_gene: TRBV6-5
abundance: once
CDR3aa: CASRNTGGNEKLFF
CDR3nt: TGTGCCAGCAGAAATACAGGGGGAAATGAAAAACTGTTTTTT

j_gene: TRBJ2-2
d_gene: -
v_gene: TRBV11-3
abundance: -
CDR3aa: CASSLGRSTGELFF
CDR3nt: TGTGCCAGCAGCTTAGGCAGATCCACCGGGGAGCTGTTTTTT

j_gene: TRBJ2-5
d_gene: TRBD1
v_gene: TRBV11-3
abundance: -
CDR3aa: CASSPWTGAETQYF
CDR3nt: TGTGCCAGCAGCCCTTGGACAGGGGCAGAGACCCAGTACTTC